The clone carrying this TCR beta chain was recorded many times. The CDR3 extends over 13 amino acids. TCRdb analysed the reads with MiXCR anew, one entry per CDR3 protein. The profile shows 250,000 or so distinct CDR3 sequences, around 30% of them singletons. The sample belongs to a study of kidney transplant recipient with SARS-CoV-2 infection. This specimen was a blood sample, taken at baseline and around day 120 from a kidney transplant recipient. The chain carries TRBV12-3 or TRBV12-4 and TRBJ1-6; 8 bases map to TRBD1. The receptor comes from a young adult male patient who had COVID-19 and was a kidney transplant recipient. These T cells may partly come from the graft donor. In DNA form, the CDR3 reads TGTGCGAGAGGACAGGGTACTAATTCACCCCTCCACTTT. This gives the protein CARGQGTNSPLHF.